This TCR beta chain was identified in a study of CD8 T cells in Susac syndrome. Germline loops: CDR1 SQVTM, CDR2 ANQGSEA. V lost 6 bases and J lost 6, with 17 bases in between. The CDR3 runs to 13 residues. Random hexamers served to reverse transcribe roughly 0.45 to 1 ug RNA. TCRdb itself ran the immunoSEQ multiplex PCR reads through MiXCR, one entry per CDR3 protein. The sample yields roughly 250,000 distinct CDR3 sequences, less than 96% seen once. The specimen sequenced was CD4+ T cells from PBMCs. This receptor was identified in a human donor with Susac syndrome. The gene calls are TRBV29-1 and TRBJ1-1; D unresolved. The CDR3 reads CSVGSTQRAEAFF. For the CDR3, the DNA is TGCAGCGTGGGCTCAACCCAGAGGGCTGAAGCTTTCTTT.